This record looks at one T cell receptor beta chain sequence and its context. Its antigen is still unknown. There are no base qualities to consult, and no much larger clone falls within one base. The sample is drawn from a study of T cell changes during pregnancy in multiple sclerosis (dated by TCRdb to the late 2010s). For the study in its entirety: The study examined how the T cell repertoire changed over the course of pregnancy in women with multiple sclerosis.

The library was generated by the immunoSEQ multiplex PCR assay. The clones in this table, taken by TCRdb from immuneACCESS, are in-frame only. Not every clone is retained; where verified, under half of the shortfall comes from an unresolved V gene, and the cause of the rest is unknown. Across this sample there are 50,000 to 65,000 clones, with about 92% seen only once. Clones ranked in the top ten supply 0.85% of the sample. Reading from cysteine to phenylalanine, the CDR3 counts 13 amino acids. Of the read, only the CDR3 DNA is kept; its 39 bases are in frame from base 1. As encoded in the germline V gene, CDR1 is SGHVS while CDR2 is FQNEAQ. V trim: 4 bases; J trim: 7 bases; unmatched bases: 4.

This clonotype originated in a female donor with multiple sclerosis, enrolled in a pregnancy study. This sequence uses TRBV7-8 and TRBJ2-1, and TRBD1 matches 7 of the central bases. The source material was peripheral blood, sampled in the first trimester of pregnancy. The DNA is as follows: TGTGCCAGCAGCTGGGAGACAGGGAATGAGCAGTTCTTC. Its protein is CASSWETGNEQFF. The CDR3, completed at both ends by the reference TRBV7-8 and TRBJ2-1 genes, gives the full variable domain GAGVSQSPRYKVAKRGQDVALRCDPISGHVSLFWYQQALGQGPEFLTYFQNEAQLDKSGLPSDRFFAERPEGSVSTLKIQRTQQEDSAVYLCASSWETGNEQFFGPGTRLTVL.